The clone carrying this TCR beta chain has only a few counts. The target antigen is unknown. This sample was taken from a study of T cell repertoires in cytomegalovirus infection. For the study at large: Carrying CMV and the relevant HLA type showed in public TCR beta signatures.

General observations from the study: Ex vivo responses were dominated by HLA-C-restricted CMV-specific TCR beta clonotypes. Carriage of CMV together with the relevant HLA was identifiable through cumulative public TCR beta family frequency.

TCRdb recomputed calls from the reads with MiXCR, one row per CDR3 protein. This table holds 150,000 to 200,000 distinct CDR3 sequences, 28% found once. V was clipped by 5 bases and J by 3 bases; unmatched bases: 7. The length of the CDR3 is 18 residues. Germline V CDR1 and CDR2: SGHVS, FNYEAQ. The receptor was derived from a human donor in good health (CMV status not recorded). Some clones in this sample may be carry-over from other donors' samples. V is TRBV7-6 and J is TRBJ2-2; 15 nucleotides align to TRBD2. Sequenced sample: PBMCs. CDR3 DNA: TGTGCCAGCAGCCGCCGGACTAGCGGGGGGGCGGACACCGGGGAGCTGTTTTTT. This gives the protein CASSRRTSGGADTGELFF.